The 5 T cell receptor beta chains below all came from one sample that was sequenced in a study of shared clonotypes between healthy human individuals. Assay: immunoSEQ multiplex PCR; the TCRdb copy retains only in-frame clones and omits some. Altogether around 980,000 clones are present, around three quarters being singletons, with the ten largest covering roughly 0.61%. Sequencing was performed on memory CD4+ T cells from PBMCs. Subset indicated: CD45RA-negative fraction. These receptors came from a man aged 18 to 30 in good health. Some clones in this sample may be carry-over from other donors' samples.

The CDR3 sequence is CASSPRKGTEAFF. For the CDR3, the DNA is TGTGCCAGCAGCCCCCGGAAGGGTACTGAAGCTTTCTTT. V and J are TRBV11-2 and TRBJ1-1; no firm D call. This CDR3 is built from 13 residues. Germline V gene lookup returns CDR1 SGHAT and CDR2 FQNNGV. Trimming cost V 5 bases and J 5 bases, with 12 bases left between them.

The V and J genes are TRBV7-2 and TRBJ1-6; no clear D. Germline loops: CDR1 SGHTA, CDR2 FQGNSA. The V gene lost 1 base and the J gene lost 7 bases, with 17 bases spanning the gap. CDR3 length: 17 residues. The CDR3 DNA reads TGTGCCAGCAGCTTAGAGTACCGGCCCGCTGGAAATTCACCCCTCCACTTT. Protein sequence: CASSLEYRPAGNSPLHF.

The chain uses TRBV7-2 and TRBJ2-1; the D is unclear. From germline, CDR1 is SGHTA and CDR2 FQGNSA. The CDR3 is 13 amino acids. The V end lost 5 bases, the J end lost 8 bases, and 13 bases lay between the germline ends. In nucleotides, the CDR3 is TGTGCCAGCAGCGTAGGTACCGGTTATGAGCAGTTCTTC. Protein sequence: CASSVGTGYEQFF.

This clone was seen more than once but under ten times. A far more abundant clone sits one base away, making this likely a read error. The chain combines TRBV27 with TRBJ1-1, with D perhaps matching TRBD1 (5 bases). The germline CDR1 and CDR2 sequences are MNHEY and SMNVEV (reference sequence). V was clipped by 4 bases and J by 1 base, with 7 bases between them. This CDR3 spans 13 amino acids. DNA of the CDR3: TGTGCCAGCAGTTCCACAGGGAACACTGAAGCTTTCTTT. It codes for CASSSTGNTEAFF.

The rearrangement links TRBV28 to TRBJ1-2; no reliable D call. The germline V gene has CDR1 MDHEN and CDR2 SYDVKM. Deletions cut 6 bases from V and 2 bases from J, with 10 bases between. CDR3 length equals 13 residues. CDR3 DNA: TGTGCCAGCAGGATTGACAAGAACTATGGCTACACCTTC. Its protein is CASRIDKNYGYTF.